This T cell receptor (beta chain) was identified during a study of blood T cells in healthy people across ages. Combining a sample-barcoded 5' primer with a J-beta primer mix, a second PCR ran for roughly 7 to 12 cycles. From the 5' RACE reads, TCRdb called clonotypes with MiXCR, one entry per CDR3 protein. The table includes about 780,000 distinct CDR3 sequences, more than 35% detected once. The V gene's germline CDR1 is SGHRS and CDR2 YFSETQ. The CDR3 sequence is 14 residues long. With 5 bases removed from V and 2 bases from J, the gap between germline ends came to 8 bases. This clonotype has more than one count but fewer than ten.

The sequencing sample was made of blood. This receptor was taken from an elderly man in good health. V and J are TRBV5-1 and TRBJ2-6; D is undetermined. Written as DNA, the CDR3 is TGCGCCAGCAGTCCGGTGGCTGGGGCCAACGTCCTGACTTTC. Translating gives CASSPVAGANVLTF.